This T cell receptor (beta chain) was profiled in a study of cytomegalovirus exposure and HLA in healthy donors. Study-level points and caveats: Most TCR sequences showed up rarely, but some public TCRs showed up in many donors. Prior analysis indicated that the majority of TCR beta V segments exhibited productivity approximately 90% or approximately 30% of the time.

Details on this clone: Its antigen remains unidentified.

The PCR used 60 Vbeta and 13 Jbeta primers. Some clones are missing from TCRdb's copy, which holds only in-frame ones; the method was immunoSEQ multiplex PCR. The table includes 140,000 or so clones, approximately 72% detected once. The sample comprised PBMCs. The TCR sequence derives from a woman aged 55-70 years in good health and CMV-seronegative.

The CDR3 sequence is CASSRQAQETQYF. CDR3 sequence (DNA): TGTGCCAGCAGCAGACAGGCCCAAGAGACCCAGTACTTC. The V gene is TRBV11-2, the J gene TRBJ2-5; D is perhaps TRBD1 (6 bases). Germline V gene sequence: CDR1 SGHAT, CDR2 FQNNGV. This CDR3 is 13 amino acids long. Trimming removed 5 bases at V and 1 base at J, with 8 bases between.